The clone carrying this TCR beta chain was picked up a small number of times. Its matching antigen is unknown. This specimen comes from a study of beta chain features in type 1 diabetes. Study information: Age, gender and cell yields were alike across patients and healthy donors. Study findings and constraints: The cDNA sequencing approach could over-represent high-TCR-expressing cells.

It was via CD45RO/CCR7/CD25/CD127/CD95/CD27 that CD4+ naive, central memory, regulatory and stem cell-like memory cells were sorted. Germline CDR1 SQVTM, CDR2 ANQGSEA. CDR3 length: 13 residues. The junction had 6 bases not matched to a gene; V was cut back by 3 bases and J by 6 bases. cDNA synthesis used the whole RNA isolate, giving expressed TCRB sequences. The assay was immunoSEQ multiplex PCR, and TCRdb's table has in-frame clones only and misses some. The sample lists about 180,000 clones, 13% occurring once. V is TRBV29-1 and J is TRBJ1-2; TRBD1 matches 8 bases. The sequenced sample consisted of central memory CD4+ T cells from blood. The sequence came from a woman aged 18-29 years in good health. The CDR3 nucleotides read TGCAGCGTTGATATTCAGGGGGCGGATGGCTACACCTTC. Translating it yields CSVDIQGADGYTF.